The table lists the clone carrying this TCR beta chain with a few counts. The sample comes from a study of blood T cells in healthy people across ages. Germline loops: CDR1 SGHTS, CDR2 YDEGEE. The CDR3 has 14 amino acids. The V gene lost 3 bases and the J gene lost 6 bases, with 16 bases spanning the gap. PCR was performed a second time for 7 to 11 cycles using a sample-barcoded 5' primer and a J-beta primer mix. TCRdb recomputed calls from the 5' RACE reads with MiXCR, one row per CDR3 protein. The table includes under 1,000,000 distinct CDR3 sequences, under 40% detected once. Sample: blood. This receptor was obtained from a man younger than 30 in good health. V is TRBV5-8 and J is TRBJ2-7; possibly TRBD2 for D (6 bases). The CDR3 bases are TGTGCCAGCAGCTCCCAGACCGCAGCGGGCGAGCAGTACTTC. The encoded protein is CASSSQTAAGEQYF.